A selection of T cell receptor beta chains follows, all from one sample in a study of cytomegalovirus exposure and HLA in healthy donors. This table comes from immunoSEQ multiplex PCR, and its TCRdb copy is limited to in-frame clones, with some not included. The data show 120,000 or so clones, roughly 74% seen once. Sequenced input: PBMCs. These TCRs come from a woman aged 45-65 years in good health and CMV-seropositive. The CDR3 runs from the conserved cysteine through the conserved F or W. Fields, in order: D gene, J gene, V gene, clone size, CDR3 protein, CDR3 DNA. D genes are given only for firm matches. Rows give clone size only sometimes, using once, few, many, or a class for an expanded clone.

d_call: .; j_call: TRBJ1-5; v_call: TRBV4-1; clone_size: .; cdr3_aa: CASSEDSVNQPQHF; cdr3_nt: TGCGCCAGCAGCGAGGACAGCGTCAATCAGCCCCAGCATTTT
d_call: TRBD2; j_call: TRBJ2-3; v_call: TRBV4-3; clone_size: .; cdr3_aa: CASSQGASGGSDTQYF; cdr3_nt: TGCGCCAGCAGCCAAGGGGCTAGCGGGGGGTCAGATACGCAGTATTTT
d_call: .; j_call: TRBJ2-7; v_call: TRBV30; clone_size: .; cdr3_aa: CAWRQAYEQYF; cdr3_nt: TGTGCCTGGAGGCAGGCCTACGAGCAGTACTTC
d_call: .; j_call: TRBJ2-1; v_call: TRBV5-1; clone_size: .; cdr3_aa: CASSRAGAATYNEQFF; cdr3_nt: TGCGCCAGCAGCCGGGCCGGAGCGGCTACCTACAATGAGCAGTTCTTC
d_call: TRBD1; j_call: TRBJ1-5; v_call: TRBV7-8; clone_size: once; cdr3_aa: CASSLTGDYSNQPQHF; cdr3_nt: TGTGCCAGCAGCTTAACAGGGGATTATAGCAATCAGCCCCAGCATTTT
d_call: .; j_call: TRBJ1-6; v_call: TRBV9; clone_size: .; cdr3_aa: CASSVGRGPHQPYNSPLHF; cdr3_nt: TGTGCCAGCAGCGTAGGTAGGGGCCCGCACCAACCATATAATTCACCCCTCCACTTT
d_call: .; j_call: TRBJ2-7; v_call: TRBV5-6; clone_size: .; cdr3_aa: CASSLTSSFKQYF; cdr3_nt: TGTGCCAGCAGCTTGACTAGTTCTTTCAAGCAGTACTTC
d_call: .; j_call: TRBJ1-6; v_call: TRBV4-2; clone_size: .; cdr3_aa: CASSQSGVHSPLHF; cdr3_nt: TGTGCCAGCAGCCAAAGCGGGGTGCATTCACCCCTCCACTTT
d_call: .; j_call: TRBJ1-5; v_call: TRBV5-1; clone_size: few; cdr3_aa: CASSLSGNQPQHF; cdr3_nt: TGCGCCAGCAGCTTAAGCGGGAATCAGCCCCAGCATTTT
d_call: TRBD2; j_call: TRBJ2-3; v_call: TRBV19; clone_size: few; cdr3_aa: CASRTSGGGDTQYF; cdr3_nt: TGTGCCAGTAGGACTAGCGGGGGGGGAGATACGCAGTATTTT
d_call: .; j_call: TRBJ1-1; v_call: TRBV6-1; clone_size: .; cdr3_aa: CASTRLPGGNTEAFF; cdr3_nt: TGTGCCAGCACCCGACTCCCCGGGGGGAACACTGAAGCTTTCTTT